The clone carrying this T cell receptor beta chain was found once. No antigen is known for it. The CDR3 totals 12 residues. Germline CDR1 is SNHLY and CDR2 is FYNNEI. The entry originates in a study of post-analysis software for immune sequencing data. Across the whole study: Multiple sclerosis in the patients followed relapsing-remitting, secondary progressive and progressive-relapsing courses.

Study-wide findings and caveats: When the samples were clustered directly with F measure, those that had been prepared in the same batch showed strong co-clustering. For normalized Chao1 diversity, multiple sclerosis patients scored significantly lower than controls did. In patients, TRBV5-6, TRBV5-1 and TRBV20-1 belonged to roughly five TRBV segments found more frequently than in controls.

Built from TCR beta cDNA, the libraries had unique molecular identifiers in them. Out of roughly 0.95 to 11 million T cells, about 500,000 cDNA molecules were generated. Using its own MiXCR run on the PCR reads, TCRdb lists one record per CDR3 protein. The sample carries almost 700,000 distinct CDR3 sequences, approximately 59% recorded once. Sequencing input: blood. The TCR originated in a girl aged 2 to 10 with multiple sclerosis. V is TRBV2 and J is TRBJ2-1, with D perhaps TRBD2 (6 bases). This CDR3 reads CAAQGPGDEQFF. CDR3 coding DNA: TGTGCGGCCCAGGGACCGGGGGATGAGCAGTTCTTC.